The present T cell receptor beta chain was sequenced within a study of blood T cell repertoires in COVID-19. Turning to the study itself: The cDNA or gDNA used as material had been derived from T cells, B-cell-depleted T cells, or PBMCs.

The CDR3 has 16 residues. V lost 1 base and J lost 4, with 17 bases in between. CDR1 and CDR2 (germline): SGHRS, YFSETQ. Original processing notes: Reference gene primer amplification gave nucleated cell count estimates. Sequenced by immunoSEQ multiplex PCR; TCRdb stores in-frame clones only, minus some. V and J calls and clone size are those listed in that table; D and trimming were worked out from the DNA. Among under 300,000 clones listed, about four fifths were seen once. Input material: peripheral blood. The gene calls are TRBV5-1 and TRBJ2-5; maybe TRBD1 (5 bases). The receptor was derived from a woman aged 18-29 years with acute or convalescent COVID-19. In DNA, the CDR3 is TGCGCCAGCAGCTTGTCCAGGGCAAAAGAAGTAGAGACCCAGTACTTC. This sequence encodes CASSLSRAKEVETQYF.